Listed below are T cell receptor beta chains from one sample, sequenced in a study of graft-versus-host responses after intestinal transplantation. Measured with immunoSEQ multiplex PCR; TCRdb has only the in-frame clones, and not every one. The sample consists of about 97,000 clones, 75% to 95% of them appearing once. Specimen: PBMCs, collected around 450 days after intestinal transplant. The receptors here all came from a human patient who received an intestinal transplant, so some T cells may come from the graft donor. CDR3s include the opening cysteine and the closing phenylalanine or tryptophan. A D gene is named only where the DNA matches it firmly. Part of the rows lack a size; the others show once, few, many or a class for expanded clones.

>TRBV6-5|TRBJ1-2|.|TRBD1
TGTGCCAGCAGTTACACCCTAGTCGGACAGGGGGGTGGCTACACCTTC
CASSYTLVGQGGGYTF
>TRBV7-2|TRBJ1-2|.|.
TGTGCCAGCAGCTCGATAGGGGGGGGCGGTTATGGCTACACCTTC
CASSSIGGGGYGYTF
>TRBV4-1|TRBJ1-2|.|TRBD1
TGCGCCAGCAGCCACCAGGGGGCCGCGAACTATGGCTACACCTTC
CASSHQGAANYGYTF
>TRBV6-5|TRBJ2-7|.|.
TGTGCCAGCAGTCCCAGGGCCTCCTACGAGCAGTACTTC
CASSPRASYEQYF
>TRBV5-8|TRBJ2-2|.|TRBD2
TGTGCCAGCAGGTTTTCGGGGGGAAACACCGGGGAGCTGTTTTTT
CASRFSGGNTGELFF
>TRBV6-5|TRBJ2-7|.|.
TGTGCCAGCAGTTACTGGTCCGGGGCCCGTCCATACGAGCAGTACTTC
CASSYWSGARPYEQYF
>TRBV10-3|TRBJ2-7|.|.
TGTGCCATCCGGGGGCCGTCCTACGAGCAGTACTTC
CAIRGPSYEQYF
>TRBV7-3|TRBJ2-1|.|.
TGTGCCAGCAGCTTAACAAAGGAAAATGAGCAGTTCTTC
CASSLTKENEQFF
>TRBV7-3|TRBJ1-2|.|.
TGTGCCAGCAGCTTGAGGGTTGGCTATGGCTACACCTTC
CASSLRVGYGYTF
>TRBV14|TRBJ2-7|.|TRBD1
TGTGCCAGCAGCCACGCCGGGACAGAGATCCCCTACGAGCAGTACTTC
CASSHAGTEIPYEQYF
>TRBV9|TRBJ2-3|.|.
TGTGCCAGCAGCTACCCACGGGACACCTCCACAGATACGCAGTATTTT
CASSYPRDTSTDTQYF
>TRBV7-2|TRBJ2-3|.|TRBD2
TGTGCCAGCAATCCGGGACTAGGGACAGATACGCAGTATTTT
CASNPGLGTDTQYF
>TRBV5-1|TRBJ2-1|once|TRBD1
TGCGCCAGCAGCTTGGGACAGGGGATTTACAATGAGCAGTTCTTC
CASSLGQGIYNEQFF
>TRBV21-1|TRBJ2-7|few|.
TGTGCCAGCAGATCCGGGACAGAGACCTACGAGCAGTACTTC
CASRSGTETYEQYF
>TRBV7-8|TRBJ2-5|.|TRBD2
TGTGCCAGCAGCTTTAGGGGCGGGGGGGAGACCCAGTACTTC
CASSFRGGGETQYF
>TRBV7-8|TRBJ2-3|.|.
TGTGCCAGCAGCCTCGAGGGGGGGGCCCAAGGAGATACGCAGTATTTT
CASSLEGGAQGDTQYF
>TRBV11-2|TRBJ2-1|.|.
TGTGCCAGCAGCTTAAGAGGCGCCTCCTACAATGAGCAGTTCTTC
CASSLRGASYNEQFF
>TRBV4-2|TRBJ1-3|.|.
TGTGCCAGCAGCCAAGATTGGGACTCGAGCCCTGGAAACACCATATATTTT
CASSQDWDSSPGNTIYF
>TRBV7-9|TRBJ2-7|.|.
TGTGCCAGCAGCTTACGCGGGGTTTTCGACGAGCAGTACTTC
CASSLRGVFDEQYF
>TRBV10-2|TRBJ1-1|.|.
TGCGCCAGCAACGAGGGACCCCGCCACACTGAAGCTTTCTTT
CASNEGPRHTEAFF
>TRBV29-1|TRBJ2-7|.|.
TGCAGCGTTGAAGGTTACGGCTACGAGCAGTACTTC
CSVEGYGYEQYF
>TRBV7-2|TRBJ1-5|.|.
TGTGCCAGCAGCTCCCGACAGGACAATCAGCCCCAGCATTTT
CASSSRQDNQPQHF
>TRBV6-6|TRBJ2-3|once|.
TGTGCCAGCAGTCCCCGGGTTGATAGCACAGATACGCAGTATTTT
CASSPRVDSTDTQYF
>TRBV6-4|TRBJ2-3|.|.
TGTGCCAGCAAAGCGGAGTTCAACACAGATACGCAGTATTTT
CASKAEFNTDTQYF
>TRBV13|TRBJ2-2|.|TRBD2
TGTGCCAGCCGCCTATCAGTAGCGGGGGGAAGGACCGGGGAGCTGTTTTTT
CASRLSVAGGRTGELFF
>TRBV19|TRBJ1-2|.|.
TGTGCCAGTAGTAGAGACTCCCACTATGGCTACACCTTC
CASSRDSHYGYTF
>TRBV19|TRBJ1-1|.|.
TGTGCCAGTAGTCCCGGGGCGAACACTGAAGCTTTCTTT
CASSPGANTEAFF
>TRBV7-9|TRBJ1-4|.|TRBD1
TGTGCCAGCAGCCGCGGACAGGGGGGTGAAAAACTGTTTTTT
CASSRGQGGEKLFF
>TRBV7-3|TRBJ1-1|.|.
TGTGCCAGCAGCTTAGACAGAAACACTGAAGCTTTCTTT
CASSLDRNTEAFF
>TRBV7-9|TRBJ2-7|.|.
TGTGCCAGCAGCCCCCGGGACACGGACTACGAGCAGTACTTC
CASSPRDTDYEQYF
>TRBV28|TRBJ1-2|.|.
TGTGCCAGCAGTTTCCCCCTTGGGCAGACCTATGGCTACACCTTC
CASSFPLGQTYGYTF
>TRBV9|TRBJ2-7|once|.
TGTGCCAGCAGCGTAGCACAGGGCTTCGAGCAGTACTTC
CASSVAQGFEQYF
>TRBV15|TRBJ1-1|.|.
TGTGCCACCAGCAGAAACAGAGAGCTGAACACTGAAGCTTTCTTT
CATSRNRELNTEAFF
>TRBV4-1|TRBJ1-4|.|.
TGCGCCAGCAGCCAAGCTGGACAAGCCTTTTTT
CASSQAGQAFF
>TRBV5-6|TRBJ2-1|.|TRBD2
TGTGCCAGCAGCAAGGGACTAGCGGGGTACAATGAGCAGTTCTTC
CASSKGLAGYNEQFF
>TRBV5-5|TRBJ2-7|.|.
TGTGCCAGCAGCTTGTACCCGGACGTAGCTTCGGTGCAGTACTTC
CASSLYPDVASVQYF
>TRBV7-9|TRBJ1-1|.|.
TGTGCCAGCAGCAACGACCATTCCCTTGAACCTTTCTTT
CASSNDHSLEPFF
>TRBV2|TRBJ2-1|.|.
TGTGCCAGCAGTGAAGAGGCGGGAGAGCAGTTCTTC
CASSEEAGEQFF
>TRBV18|TRBJ2-5|.|.
TGTGCCAGCTCACCAGGTAGCCAAGAGACCCAGTACTTC
CASSPGSQETQYF
>TRBV10-3|TRBJ1-1|.|.
TGTGCCATCAGTGTGGAGGGACCGAGGGCTATTAGTGAAGCTTTCTTT
CAISVEGPRAISEAFF
>TRBV29-1|TRBJ2-7|.|TRBD2
TGCAGCGTTGGAGGACTAGCGGGGATTACCTACGAGCAGTACTTC
CSVGGLAGITYEQYF
>TRBV2|TRBJ2-5|.|TRBD1
TGTGCCAGCAGGGACAGGGGAGAGACCCAGTACTTC
CASRDRGETQYF
>TRBV5-1|TRBJ1-1|.|.
TGCGCCAGCAGCTTTTCGAGGGGCACTGAAGCTTTCTTT
CASSFSRGTEAFF
>TRBV5-1|TRBJ1-4|.|.
TGCGCCAGCAGCCCAGGATTTACGGCTAATGAAAAACTGTTTTTT
CASSPGFTANEKLFF
>TRBV21-1|TRBJ2-7|.|.
TGTGCCAGCAGCAAAGGTGGGGTCGGGCAGTACTTC
CASSKGGVGQYF
>TRBV5-1|TRBJ2-1|.|TRBD2
TGCGCCAGCAGCTCTGGGGCGGGGAGGGCTAATTACAATGAGCAGTTCTTC
CASSSGAGRANYNEQFF